This T cell receptor (beta chain) was recorded in a study of control samples from healthy donors and cancer patients. Trimming removed 4 bases from V and 6 bases from J, with 6 bases in between. Germline V gene lookup returns CDR1 LGHDT and CDR2 YNNKEL (reference sequence). There are 12 residues in the CDR3. Sequencing used immunoSEQ multiplex PCR; TCRdb keeps in-frame clones, though not all of them. This table lists roughly 200,000 clones. The sequenced material came from blood. The clonotype originates from a woman in her 30s in good health. The gene calls are TRBV3-1 (or the pseudogene TRBV3-2) and TRBJ2-2; no definite D call. The CDR3 here is CASSLRAGELFF. DNA for the CDR3: TGTGCCAGCAGCCTGCGCGCCGGGGAGCTGTTTTTT.